This T cell receptor beta chain was profiled in a study of cytomegalovirus exposure and HLA in healthy donors. TCRdb keeps only in-frame clones here, not all; method: immunoSEQ multiplex PCR. The repertoire has about 260,000 clones, 90% of them found once; the top ten carry under 4%. Of note for this clone: The antigen is undetermined.

Study-wide points: Researchers counted around 150 TCR beta chains as cytomegalovirus-associated.

Sequenced material: PBMCs. This TCR was recovered from a woman aged 25 to 39 in good health and CMV-seronegative.

CDR3 coding DNA: TGTGCCAGTAGTATAACTAGCGGGAGGTTCAATGAGCAGTTCTTC. Translation gives CASSITSGRFNEQFF. This chain connects TRBV19 to TRBJ2-1; 12 bases map to TRBD2. CDR1 and CDR2 from the germline V gene are LNHDA and SQIVND (reference sequence). V lost 2 bases to trimming and J lost 6 bases; unmatched junction nucleotides: 2. CDR3 size: 15 residues.